This entry features one T cell receptor beta chain sequence. CDR1 and CDR2 (germline): SQVTM, ANQGSEA. V gave up 3 bases and J gave up 5 bases; unmatched junction bases: 11. This CDR3 comprises 15 residues. PCR employed 60 Vbeta and 13 Jbeta primers. Data came from immunoSEQ multiplex PCR; TCRdb stores just in-frame clones and leaves some out. The sample has about 130,000 clones; approximately 80% are singletons. This sample is drawn from a study of cytomegalovirus exposure and HLA in healthy donors. Across the study: Ancestry clustering placed around four fifths of around 400 genotyped donors in the Caucasian-associated cluster.

The sequence derives from a female donor in good health and CMV-seronegative. The chain couples TRBV29-1 to TRBJ2-3; 7 nucleotides agree with TRBD2. The sequenced sample consisted of PBMCs. The CDR3 DNA sequence: TGCAGCGTTGAGGACCTGGGACTAACGGGAGATACGCAGTATTTT. Protein product: CSVEDLGLTGDTQYF.